A selection of T cell receptor beta chains follows, all from one sample in a study of cytotoxic CD8 clonotypes in ibrutinib-treated CLL. The data were produced by immunoSEQ multiplex PCR, yet TCRdb's version contains in-frame clones alone and is incomplete. The sample carries some 200,000 clones, more than 65% recorded once. The sample in question was PBMCs, obtained after 12 months of ibrutinib treatment. Source of these receptors: a human donor with chronic lymphocytic leukemia. The CDR3 runs from the conserved cysteine through the conserved F or W. The order of the fields is D gene, clone size, V gene, J gene, CDR3 protein, CDR3 DNA. The D gene is left open where the match is weak. Clone sizes are given selectively: once, few, many, or a class where the clone is expanded.

TRBD2,once,TRBV5-1,TRBJ2-1,CASRAGTSGYNEQFF,TGCGCCAGCAGGGCCGGGACTAGCGGCTACAATGAGCAGTTCTTC
.,.,TRBV6-4,TRBJ2-1,CASSDWPEYNEQFF,TGTGCCAGCAGTGACTGGCCAGAGTACAATGAGCAGTTCTTC
.,.,TRBV19,TRBJ1-5,CASREALGYQPQHF,TGTGCCAGTAGGGAGGCGCTGGGGTATCAGCCCCAGCATTTT
TRBD1,.,TRBV9,TRBJ1-1,CASSEYRGSTEAFF,TGTGCCAGCAGCGAATACAGGGGATCCACTGAAGCTTTCTTT
TRBD2,.,TRBV19,TRBJ2-3,CASNNPGGTDTQYF,TGTGCCAGTAATAACCCGGGGGGAACAGATACGCAGTATTTT
.,.,TRBV30,TRBJ1-2,CAWSVRDIYYGYTF,TGTGCCTGGAGTGTACGGGACATATACTATGGCTACACCTTC
.,few,TRBV28,TRBJ1-5,CASRSGVSPQHF,TGTGCCAGCAGGTCAGGAGTGAGCCCCCAGCATTTT
.,.,TRBV5-8,TRBJ2-7,CASSLDVSYEQYF,TGTGCCAGCAGCTTGGATGTATCTTACGAGCAGTACTTC
TRBD2,once,TRBV6-5,TRBJ2-5,CASSPSGGREETQYF,TGTGCCAGCAGCCCTAGCGGGGGTCGGGAAGAGACCCAGTACTTC
TRBD1,.,TRBV6-5,TRBJ1-5,CASSYGDRYSNQPQHF,TGTGCCAGCAGTTACGGGGACAGATATAGCAATCAGCCCCAGCATTTT
.,.,TRBV5-1,TRBJ2-5,CASSAGQLQETQYF,TGCGCCAGCAGCGCGGGACAGCTCCAAGAGACCCAGTACTTC
TRBD2,few,TRBV9,TRBJ2-1,CASSPDSGWYNEQFF,TGTGCCAGCAGCCCGGATAGCGGGTGGTACAATGAGCAGTTCTTC
.,.,TRBV6-5,TRBJ2-7,CAIGQSYEQYF,TGTGCCATCGGACAGTCCTACGAGCAGTACTTC
.,.,TRBV7-9,TRBJ1-1,CASMAMNTEAFF,TGTGCCAGCATGGCCATGAACACTGAAGCTTTCTTT
.,few,TRBV7-3,TRBJ2-7,CASSLTGTAGYEQYF,TGTGCCAGCAGCTTAACGGGGACTGCGGGGTACGAGCAGTACTTC
.,.,TRBV6-5,TRBJ2-7,CASSYTAGASYEQYF,TGTGCCAGCAGTTACACGGCGGGGGCCTCCTACGAGCAGTACTTC
TRBD1,.,TRBV19,TRBJ1-5,CASIRDRGNSNQPQHF,TGTGCCAGTATCCGGGACAGGGGCAATAGCAATCAGCCCCAGCATTTT
TRBD2,many,TRBV5-1,TRBJ2-2,CASRHPGLAGGPRHGELFF,TGCGCCAGCAGACATCCGGGACTAGCGGGAGGGCCCCGGCACGGGGAGCTGTTTTTT
.,.,TRBV5-4,TRBJ2-7,CASSLQGPSYEQYF,TGTGCCAGCAGCTTGCAAGGGCCTTCCTACGAGCAGTACTTC
TRBD1,.,TRBV9,TRBJ1-2,CASSAGTGPGKGYTF,TGTGCCAGCAGCGCCGGGACAGGGCCAGGAAAAGGCTACACCTTC
.,few,TRBV19,TRBJ2-7,CASSPPLGIYEQYF,TGTGCCAGTAGCCCTCCCCTGGGGATTTACGAGCAGTACTTC